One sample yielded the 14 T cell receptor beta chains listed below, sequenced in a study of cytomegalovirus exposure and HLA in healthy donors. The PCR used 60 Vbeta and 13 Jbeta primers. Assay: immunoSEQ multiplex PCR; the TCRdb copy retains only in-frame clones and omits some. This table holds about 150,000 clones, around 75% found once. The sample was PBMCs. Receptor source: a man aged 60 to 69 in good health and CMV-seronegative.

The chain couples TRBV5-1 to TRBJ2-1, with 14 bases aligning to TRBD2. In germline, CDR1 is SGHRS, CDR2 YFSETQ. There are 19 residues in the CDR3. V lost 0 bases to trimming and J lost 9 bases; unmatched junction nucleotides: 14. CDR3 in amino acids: CASSLGFLWETSGRVEQFF. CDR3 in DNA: TGCGCCAGCAGCTTGGGTTTCCTGTGGGAGACTAGCGGGAGGGTTGAGCAGTTCTTC.

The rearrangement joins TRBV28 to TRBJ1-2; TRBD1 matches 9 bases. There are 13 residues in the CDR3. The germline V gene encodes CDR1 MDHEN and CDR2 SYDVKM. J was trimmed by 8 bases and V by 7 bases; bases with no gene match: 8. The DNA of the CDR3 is TGTGCCAGCACCTTGGGGACAGGGATCGGCTACACCTTC. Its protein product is CASTLGTGIGYTF.

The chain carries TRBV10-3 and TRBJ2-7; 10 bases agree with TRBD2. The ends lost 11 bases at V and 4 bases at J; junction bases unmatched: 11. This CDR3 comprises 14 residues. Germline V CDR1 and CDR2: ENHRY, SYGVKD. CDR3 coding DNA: TGTGCCGTCTCGTCTAGCGGGAGATCTTACGAGCAGTACTTC. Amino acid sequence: CAVSSSGRSYEQYF.

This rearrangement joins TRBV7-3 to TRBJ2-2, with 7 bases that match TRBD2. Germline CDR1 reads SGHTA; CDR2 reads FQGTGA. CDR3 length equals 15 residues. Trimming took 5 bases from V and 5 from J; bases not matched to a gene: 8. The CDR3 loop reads CASSISGGGTGELFF. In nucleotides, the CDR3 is TGTGCCAGCAGCATTTCGGGAGGAGGGACCGGGGAGCTGTTTTTT.

In DNA, the CDR3 is TGTGCCAGCAGCCTACCTGGGACAGGGTATGGCTACACCTTC. Translated, it gives CASSLPGTGYGYTF. This chain links TRBV7-2 with TRBJ1-2; 9 bases match TRBD1. Looked up from germline, CDR1 is SGHTA and CDR2 is FQGNSA. J gave up 5 bases and V 5 bases, and 6 bases lay outside the gene matches. CDR3 length: 14 amino acids. The variable domain in full, with the rest retrieved from reference TRBV7-2 and TRBJ1-2, is GAGVSQSPSNKVTEKGKDVELRCDPISGHTALYWYRQSLGQGLEFLIYFQGNSAPDKSGLPSDRFSAERTGGSVSTLTIQRTQQEDSAVYLCASSLPGTGYGYTFGSGTRLTVV.

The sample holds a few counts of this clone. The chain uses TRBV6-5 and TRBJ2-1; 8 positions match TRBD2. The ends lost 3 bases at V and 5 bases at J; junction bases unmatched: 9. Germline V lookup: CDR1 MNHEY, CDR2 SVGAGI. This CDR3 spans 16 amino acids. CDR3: CASSYTGTRGNNEQFF. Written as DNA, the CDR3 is TGTGCCAGCAGTTATACCGGGACTAGGGGAAACAATGAGCAGTTCTTC.

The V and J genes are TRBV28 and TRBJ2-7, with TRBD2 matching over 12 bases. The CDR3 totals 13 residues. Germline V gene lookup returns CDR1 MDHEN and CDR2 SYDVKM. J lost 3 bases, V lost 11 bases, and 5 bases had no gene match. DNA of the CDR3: TGTGCCGGCCGGACTAGCGGGAACTACGAGCAGTACTTC. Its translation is CAGRTSGNYEQYF.

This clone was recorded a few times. For the CDR3, the DNA is TGTGCCAGCTCACCGAGCGCCGGGACAGGGGACATTCAGTACTTC. Protein: CASSPSAGTGDIQYF. The J gene is TRBJ2-4, the V gene TRBV18, with 10 positions matching TRBD1. Germline-derived CDR1 and CDR2 are KGHSH and LQKENI. V lost 3 bases and J lost 8; bases outside the gene matches: 7. The CDR3 sequence is 15 residues long.

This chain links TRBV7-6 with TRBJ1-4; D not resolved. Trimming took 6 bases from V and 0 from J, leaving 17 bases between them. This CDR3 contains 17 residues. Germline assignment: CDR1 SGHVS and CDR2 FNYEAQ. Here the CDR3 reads CASSSGVVSATNEKLFF. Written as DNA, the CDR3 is TGTGCCAGCAGTTCCGGGGTGGTTTCCGCAACTAATGAAAAACTGTTTTTT.

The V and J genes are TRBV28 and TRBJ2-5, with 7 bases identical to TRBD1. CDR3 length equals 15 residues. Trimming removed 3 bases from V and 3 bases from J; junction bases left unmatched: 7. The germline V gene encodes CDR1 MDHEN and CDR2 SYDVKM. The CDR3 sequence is CASSFRTGVKETQYF. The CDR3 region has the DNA TGTGCCAGCAGTTTCCGCACAGGGGTAAAAGAGACCCAGTACTTC.

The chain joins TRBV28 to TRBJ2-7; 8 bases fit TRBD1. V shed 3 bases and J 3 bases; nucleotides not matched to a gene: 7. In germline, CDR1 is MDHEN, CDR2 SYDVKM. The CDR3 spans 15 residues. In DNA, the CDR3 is TGTGCCAGCAGTTTCAACCGGGACAGGAACTACGAGCAGTACTTC. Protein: CASSFNRDRNYEQYF.

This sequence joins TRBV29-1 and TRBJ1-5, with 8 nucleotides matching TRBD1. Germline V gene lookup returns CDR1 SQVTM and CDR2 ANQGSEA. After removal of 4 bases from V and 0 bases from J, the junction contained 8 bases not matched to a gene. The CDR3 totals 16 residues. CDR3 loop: CSVGGTGPNSNQPQHF. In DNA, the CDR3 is TGCAGCGTTGGCGGGACAGGACCGAATAGCAATCAGCCCCAGCATTTT.

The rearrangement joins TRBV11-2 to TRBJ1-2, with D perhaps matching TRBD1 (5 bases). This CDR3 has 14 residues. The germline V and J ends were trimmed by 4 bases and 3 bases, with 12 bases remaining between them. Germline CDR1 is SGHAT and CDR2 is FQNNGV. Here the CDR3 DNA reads TGTGCCAGCAGCTCTGGCGGGGCGGACTATGGCTACACCTTC. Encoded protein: CASSSGGADYGYTF.

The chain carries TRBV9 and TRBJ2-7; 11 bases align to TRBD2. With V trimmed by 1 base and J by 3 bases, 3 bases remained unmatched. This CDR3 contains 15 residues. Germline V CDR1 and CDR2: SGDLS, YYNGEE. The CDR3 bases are TGTGCCAGCAGCGTAACCGGGACTAGCGGCTACGAGCAGTACTTC. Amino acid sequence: CASSVTGTSGYEQYF.